The source of this TCR beta chain is a study of blood T cell repertoires in COVID-19. For the study at large: Acute-phase and convalescent COVID-19 samples originated in the United States, Italy and Spain. In each case, the material was cDNA or gDNA derived from T cells, B-cell-depleted T cells, or PBMCs.

In the source study's methods: For nucleated cells, counts were estimated from reference gene primer amplification. Sequencing was performed with immunoSEQ multiplex PCR; in TCRdb, only in-frame clones are kept and a portion is missing. From that table come the V and J calls and clone size; the DNA was used to work out D and trimming. The sample consists of about 130,000 clones, around 81% of them appearing once. V lost 3 bases, J lost 6 bases, and 9 bases lay in between. The CDR3 runs to 13 residues. The germline V gene has CDR1 SNHLY and CDR2 FYNNEI. Sequenced sample: peripheral blood. The V and J genes are TRBV2 and TRBJ1-5; D gene unclear. This clonotype was obtained from a man in his 60s with acute or convalescent COVID-19. DNA for the CDR3: TGTGCCAGCAGTGACGTCAGGATTCAGCCCCAGCATTTT. This codes for CASSDVRIQPQHF.